Presented here are 15 T cell receptor beta chains from one specimen sequenced in a study of blood T cell repertoires in COVID-19. Profiled with immunoSEQ multiplex PCR; TCRdb holds only in-frame clones, not every one. The sample consists of roughly 100,000 clones, approximately 69% of them appearing once. The sample taken for sequencing was peripheral blood. The receptors derive from a man older than 75 with acute or convalescent COVID-19.

The chain carries TRBV10-1 and TRBJ2-2; 15 bases line up with TRBD2. V was clipped by 5 bases and J by 7 bases; unmatched bases: 8. This CDR3 is 17 amino acids long. Germline-derived CDR1 and CDR2 are WNHNN and SYGVQD (reference sequence). The DNA of the CDR3 is TGCGCCAGCAGTTCGGGACTAGCGGGAGGCCCGGGCGGGGAGCTGTTTTTT. Translating gives CASSSGLAGGPGGELFF.

The V gene is TRBV9, the J gene TRBJ2-6; D might be TRBD1 (6 bases). Germline CDR1 SGDLS, CDR2 YYNGEE. This CDR3 has 15 residues. Trimming pared 5 bases from V and 3 bases from J, leaving 12 bases between. CDR3 sequence (DNA): TGTGCCAGCAGTGAACAGGGTTTTGGGGCCAACGTCCTGACTTTC. Translating it yields CASSEQGFGANVLTF.

At least ten counts were recorded for this clone. The chain employs TRBV11-2 and TRBJ1-6, with D unresolved. This CDR3 has 13 amino acids. V was shortened by 7 bases and J by 6 bases, with 10 bases between the two germline ends. Germline CDR1 reads SGHAT; CDR2 reads FQNNGV. The CDR3 region has the DNA TGTGCCAGCACCGATACGAGTAATTCACCCCTCCACTTT. Translated, it gives CASTDTSNSPLHF.

This clone has just one count. This sequence joins TRBV28 and TRBJ1-2; D gene ambiguous. V was shortened by 10 bases and J by 7 bases, with 16 bases between the two germline ends. Germline V lookup: CDR1 MDHEN, CDR2 SYDVKM. CDR3 length: 12 residues. CDR3 bases: TGTGCCACCACACCCCGACCGGGTGGCTACACCTTC. It translates to CATTPRPGGYTF.

The chain couples TRBV7-9 to TRBJ2-5; 12 bases are a match to TRBD1. Germline CDR1 reads SEHNR; CDR2 reads FQNEAQ (reference sequence). J lost 4 bases, V lost 5 bases, and 5 bases had no gene match. The CDR3 extends over 15 amino acids. As DNA, the CDR3 is TGTGCCAGCAGCCCGGGACAGGGGGCGCGAGAGACCCAGTACTTC. Protein product: CASSPGQGARETQYF.

The CDR3 loop is CASSLIFDQPQHF. The CDR3 DNA reads TGTGCCAGCAGTTTAATATTCGATCAGCCCCAGCATTTT. The chain couples TRBV27 to TRBJ1-5; no clear D. Deletions cut 2 bases from V and 5 bases from J, with 7 bases between. Per germline, CDR1 MNHEY and CDR2 SMNVEV (reference sequence). The CDR3 contains 13 residues.

The V gene is TRBV11-2, the J gene TRBJ2-7; 7 bases fit TRBD1. V gave up 6 bases and J gave up 2 bases; unmatched junction bases: 7. In germline, CDR1 is SGHAT, CDR2 FQNNGV. The CDR3 totals 14 residues. CDR3 DNA: TGTGCCAGCAGATTACAGGGGTGGGCCTACGAGCAGTACTTC. Translated: CASRLQGWAYEQYF. The full variable domain, in which reference TRBV11-2 and TRBJ2-7 provide the parts outside the CDR3, is EAGVAQSPRYKIIEKRQSVAFWCNPISGHATLYWYQQILGQGPKLLIQFQNNGVVDDSQLPKDRFSAERLKGVDSTLKIQPAKLEDSAVYLCASRLQGWAYEQYFGPGTRLTVT.

The chain couples TRBV28 to TRBJ1-2, with 9 bases identical to TRBD1. This CDR3 comprises 13 residues. Germline trimming cut 5 bases from V and 8 bases from J; bases unmatched to any gene: 6. Germline lookup yields CDR1 MDHEN and CDR2 SYDVKM. CDR3 nucleotide sequence: TGTGCCAGCAGTCAGGACAGGGGAACCGGCTACACCTTC. This codes for CASSQDRGTGYTF.

This clone was observed a single time. The rearrangement uses TRBV2 and TRBJ2-7, with D unclear. This CDR3 is 11 amino acids long. Deletions cut 5 bases from V and 5 bases from J, with 7 bases between. Per the germline V gene, CDR1 is SNHLY and CDR2 is FYNNEI. This CDR3 reads CASSPLNEQYF. The CDR3 DNA follows: TGTGCCAGCAGTCCTTTAAACGAGCAGTACTTC.

The CDR3 spells CASSLRTDSPLHF. The CDR3 nucleotides are TGCGCCAGCAGCCTCCGGACAGATTCACCCCTCCACTTT. V is TRBV4-1 and J is TRBJ1-6; D is possibly TRBD1 (6 bases). There are 13 residues in the CDR3. Germline CDR1 and CDR2: MGHRA and YSYEKL. Trimming removed 4 bases from V and 8 bases from J, with 9 bases in between.

The chain recombines TRBV19 with TRBJ2-7; the D gene is possibly TRBD1 (5 bases). Looked up from germline, CDR1 is LNHDA and CDR2 is SQIVND (reference sequence). The CDR3 runs to 15 residues. V lost 5 bases, J lost 3 bases, and 17 bases lay in between. The CDR3 DNA is TGTGCCAGTAGTTTCCATGACACAGGACACTACGAGCAGTACTTC. Its translation is CASSFHDTGHYEQYF. Drawing the rest from reference TRBV19 and TRBJ2-7, the complete variable domain is DGGITQSPKYLFRKEGQNVTLSCEQNLNHDAMYWYRQDPGQGLRLIYYSQIVNDFQKGDIAEGYSVSREKKESFPLTVTSAQKNPTAFYLCASSFHDTGHYEQYFGPGTRLTVT.

This clone was detected only a few times. V gene TRBV2 combines with J gene TRBJ2-7; tentatively, D is TRBD1 (5 bases). From germline, CDR1 is SNHLY and CDR2 FYNNEI. CDR3 size: 12 residues. V lost 6 bases, J lost 2 bases, and 8 bases lay in between. In DNA form, the CDR3 reads TGTGCCAGCAGGGGGCGACCCTACGAGCAGTACTTC. Protein: CASRGRPYEQYF.

Ten or more counts support this clone. This chain uses TRBV18 with TRBJ1-1, with 7 bases fitting TRBD1. CDR3 length equals 14 residues. V trimming: 5 bases; J trimming: 5 bases; junction bases outside the gene matches: 8. The germline V gene has CDR1 KGHSH and CDR2 LQKENI. The CDR3 bases are TGTGCCAGCTCAGCATCTCAGGGGGTGACTGAAGCTTTCTTT. Translated, it gives CASSASQGVTEAFF.

This clone was seen ten or more times. The V call is TRBV6-6, the J call TRBJ2-7; 9 bases are shared with TRBD1. V gave up 4 bases and J gave up 5 bases; unmatched junction bases: 0. Germline V gene data show CDR1 as MNHNY and CDR2 as SVGAGI (reference sequence). This CDR3 is 12 amino acids long. DNA for the CDR3: TGTGCCAGCAGTTGGGACAGGGACGAGCAGTACTTC. Translated, it gives CASSWDRDEQYF.

The J gene is TRBJ1-1, the V gene TRBV6-2 or TRBV6-3, with D possibly being TRBD1 (6 bases). Germline V gives CDR1 MNHEY, CDR2 SVGEGT. The CDR3 is 14 residues long. With 6 bases removed from V and 3 bases from J, the gap between germline ends came to 14 bases. The CDR3, as DNA: TGTGCCAGCAGCCGGGACACCCGGGACACTGAAGCTTTCTTT. This sequence encodes CASSRDTRDTEAFF.